A selection of T cell receptor beta chains follows, all from one sample in a study of T cells in Graves' hyperthyroidism and ophthalmopathy. A single record per CDR3 protein comes from TCRdb applying MiXCR to the multiplex PCR reads. The sample has a few hundred thousand distinct CDR3 sequences, 22% seen once. Sequenced input: blood. These receptors were taken from a man in his thirties or forties with Graves' ophthalmopathy. The CDR3 runs from the conserved cysteine through the conserved F or W. Fields, in order: V gene, D gene, J gene, clone size, CDR3 length, CDR3 protein, CDR3 DNA. D genes are given only for firm matches. The size field is filled for only some rows; it gives once, few, many or a size class.

V: TRBV27
D: -
J: TRBJ1-5
size: -
length: 13
CDR3: CASSLSSWRPQHF
DNA: TGTGCCAGCAGTTTATCCTCGTGGCGGCCCCAGCATTTT

V: TRBV11-2
D: TRBD1
J: TRBJ2-7
size: many
length: 14
CDR3: CASSTYRGLYEQYF
DNA: TGTGCCAGCAGCACCTACAGGGGCCTCTACGAGCAGTACTTC

V: TRBV7-8
D: -
J: TRBJ1-1
size: many
length: 14
CDR3: CASSLDLGNTEAFF
DNA: TGTGCCAGCAGCTTAGACCTGGGGAACACTGAAGCTTTCTTT

V: TRBV11-3
D: -
J: TRBJ1-3
size: -
length: 15
CDR3: CASSLGSRSGNTIYF
DNA: TGTGCCAGCAGCTTAGGCAGCCGCTCTGGAAACACCATATATTTT

V: TRBV28
D: -
J: TRBJ2-5
size: -
length: 12
CDR3: CASSGMVETQYF
DNA: TGTGCCAGCAGCGGAATGGTAGAGACCCAGTACTTC

V: TRBV7-8
D: -
J: TRBJ2-3
size: few
length: 16
CDR3: CASSGRARTSTDTQYF
DNA: TGTGCCAGCAGCGGGCGGGCACGCACTAGCACAGATACGCAGTATTTT

V: TRBV4-2
D: TRBD1
J: TRBJ2-5
size: -
length: 15
CDR3: CASSQLDRSKETQYF
DNA: TGTGCCAGCAGCCAACTGGACAGGTCCAAGGAGACCCAGTACTTC

V: TRBV6-1
D: TRBD1
J: TRBJ1-1
size: -
length: 18
CDR3: CASSEAFMKGAVVTEAFF
DNA: TGTGCCAGCAGTGAAGCTTTTATGAAGGGGGCGGTCGTCACTGAAGCTTTCTTT

V: TRBV30
D: -
J: TRBJ1-1
size: -
length: 14
CDR3: CAWSVWFLNTEAFF
DNA: TGTGCCTGGAGTGTATGGTTCCTGAACACTGAAGCTTTCTTT

V: TRBV28
D: -
J: TRBJ1-2
size: many
length: 14
CDR3: CASSLGGEPYGYTF
DNA: TGTGCCAGCAGTTTAGGCGGAGAGCCCTATGGCTACACCTTC

V: TRBV20-1
D: -
J: TRBJ1-1
size: -
length: 14
CDR3: CSAKGGPSNTEAFF
DNA: TGCAGTGCGAAGGGGGGGCCCAGTAACACTGAAGCTTTCTTT

V: TRBV7-9
D: -
J: TRBJ1-1
size: -
length: 12
CDR3: CASSPSVGGAFF
DNA: TGTGCCAGCAGCCCTAGTGTGGGGGGAGCTTTCTTT

V: TRBV18
D: TRBD1
J: TRBJ2-1
size: -
length: 17
CDR3: CASSPGTGGRPYNEQFF
DNA: TGTGCCAGCTCACCAGGGACAGGTGGTCGGCCCTACAATGAGCAGTTCTTC

V: TRBV3-1
D: TRBD1
J: TRBJ1-6
size: many
length: 16
CDR3: CASRLQGTSYNSPLHF
DNA: TGTGCCAGCAGGTTACAGGGGACCAGTTATAATTCACCCCTCCACTTT

V: TRBV7-9
D: -
J: TRBJ2-2
size: -
length: 15
CDR3: CASSPRRQLAGELFF
DNA: TGTGCCAGCAGCCCCAGGCGGCAGCTCGCCGGGGAGCTGTTTTTT

V: TRBV3-1
D: -
J: TRBJ2-4
size: -
length: 17
CDR3: CASSPPLGWQEKNIQYF
DNA: TGTGCCAGCAGCCCACCGCTGGGATGGCAAGAAAAAAACATTCAGTACTTC

V: TRBV3-1
D: TRBD2
J: TRBJ2-7
size: many
length: 16
CDR3: CASSHRFSGSVGEQYF
DNA: TGTGCCAGCAGCCACCGATTTAGCGGGAGTGTGGGCGAGCAGTACTTC

V: TRBV7-2
D: -
J: TRBJ1-2
size: -
length: 14
CDR3: CASSPYRDLYGYTF
DNA: TGTGCCAGCAGCCCTTACAGGGACCTCTATGGCTACACCTTC

V: TRBV7-9
D: TRBD2
J: TRBJ2-2
size: -
length: 13
CDR3: CVSRLADTGELFF
DNA: TGTGTCAGCAGACTAGCCGATACCGGGGAGCTGTTTTTT

V: TRBV2
D: -
J: TRBJ2-7
size: many
length: 11
CDR3: CASGTDYEQYF
DNA: TGTGCCAGCGGTACAGACTACGAGCAGTACTTC

V: TRBV6-5
D: TRBD2
J: TRBJ2-7
size: few
length: 14
CDR3: CASSYASGSYEQYF
DNA: TGTGCCAGCAGTTACGCTAGCGGGAGCTACGAGCAGTACTTC

V: TRBV5-1
D: TRBD1
J: TRBJ1-1
size: many
length: 16
CDR3: CASSSRTGAYATEAFF
DNA: TGCGCCAGCAGTTCCCGGACAGGGGCTTATGCCACTGAAGCTTTCTTT

V: TRBV10-2
D: -
J: TRBJ2-3
size: -
length: 13
CDR3: CASRLRGGDTQYF
DNA: TGCGCCAGCAGACTTAGGGGGGGCGATACGCAGTATTTT

V: TRBV7-9
D: -
J: TRBJ1-2
size: -
length: 17
CDR3: CASSLWKIAGGFYGYTF
DNA: TGTGCCAGCAGCTTATGGAAGATTGCCGGAGGGTTCTATGGCTACACCTTC

V: TRBV18
D: -
J: TRBJ2-7
size: -
length: 12
CDR3: CASSRTGDEQYF
DNA: TGTGCCAGCTCACGGACTGGGGACGAGCAGTACTTC

V: TRBV15
D: -
J: TRBJ1-6
size: -
length: 14
CDR3: CATSRSPPNSPLHF
DNA: TGTGCCACCAGCAGATCCCCGCCCAATTCACCCCTCCACTTT

V: TRBV11-1
D: -
J: TRBJ1-2
size: few
length: 13
CDR3: CASSLSAPYGYTF
DNA: TGTGCCAGCAGCTTATCTGCCCCATATGGCTACACCTTC

V: TRBV29-1
D: -
J: TRBJ1-2
size: few
length: 13
CDR3: CSAAVGSHYGYTF
DNA: TGCAGCGCGGCGGTGGGATCGCACTATGGCTACACCTTC

V: TRBV11-2
D: TRBD1
J: TRBJ1-6
size: many
length: 15
CDR3: CASSFRTGDLKPLHF
DNA: TGTGCCAGCAGCTTCCGAACAGGGGACCTCAAACCCCTCCACTTT

V: TRBV12-3/TRBV12-4
D: -
J: TRBJ2-7
size: -
length: 12
CDR3: CASSIGSYEQYF
DNA: TGTGCCAGCAGTATTGGAAGCTACGAGCAGTACTTC

V: TRBV7-2
D: -
J: TRBJ1-2
size: -
length: 13
CDR3: CASSPMVQEGYTF
DNA: TGTGCCAGCAGCCCTATGGTCCAGGAGGGCTACACCTTC

V: TRBV5-1
D: -
J: TRBJ1-2
size: few
length: 15
CDR3: CASSLGKGSGYGYTF
DNA: TGCGCCAGCAGCTTGGGAAAGGGGTCAGGCTATGGCTACACCTTC

V: TRBV28
D: -
J: TRBJ1-2
size: many
length: 14
CDR3: CASSLGQGRYGYTF
DNA: TGTGCCAGCAGTTTGGGCCAGGGCCGCTATGGCTACACCTTC

V: TRBV29-1
D: TRBD1
J: TRBJ2-3
size: few
length: 14
CDR3: CSVDDRGVTDTQYF
DNA: TGCAGCGTGGACGACAGGGGGGTAACAGATACGCAGTATTTT